These 16 T cell receptor beta chains were all obtained from the same sample, sequenced in a study of cytomegalovirus exposure and HLA in healthy donors. With 60 Vbeta and 13 Jbeta primers, the PCR was carried out. Libraries were prepared by immunoSEQ multiplex PCR; TCRdb keeps only in-frame clonotypes and omits some of them. The sample features approximately 150,000 clones, with 0.9% to 1% in its top ten. The sequenced sample was PBMCs. The receptor source for this set is a male donor in good health and CMV-seronegative.

V and J are TRBV7-2 and TRBJ1-5; tentatively, D is TRBD1 (6 bases). Per germline, CDR1 SGHTA and CDR2 FQGNSA. The length of the CDR3 is 14 residues. Trimming left V 5 bases short and J 6 bases short, with 14 bases between. CDR3 DNA sequence: TGTGCCAGCAGCGTCGAGGGGGTAAGTCAGCCCCAGCATTTT. Protein product: CASSVEGVSQPQHF.

The V and J genes are TRBV7-9 and TRBJ1-1; no clear D. Trimming pared 5 bases from V and 0 bases from J, leaving 7 bases between. CDR1 is SEHNR and CDR2 is FQNEAQ in the germline V gene (reference sequence). The CDR3 has 13 residues. CDR3 residues: CASSPGLNTEAFF. CDR3 in DNA: TGTGCCAGCAGCCCAGGCCTGAACACTGAAGCTTTCTTT.

This chain links TRBV30 with TRBJ2-2, with a tentative D call TRBD1 (6 bases). Germline loops: CDR1 GTSNPN, CDR2 SVGIG (reference sequence). CDR3 length: 15 residues. Trimming stripped 2 bases from V and 7 bases from J, with 17 bases between. DNA for the CDR3: TGTGCCTGGAGTAGGCTCTGGGGGCTTGGCGGGGAGCTGTTTTTT. Translated, it gives CAWSRLWGLGGELFF.

The rearrangement links TRBV6-1 to TRBJ1-2; D gene ambiguous. CDR3 size: 14 residues. Per the germline V gene, CDR1 is MNHNS and CDR2 is SASEGT. Trimming left V 1 base short and J 7 bases short, with 13 bases between. This CDR3 is CASSEGRQHPGYTF. CDR3 DNA sequence: TGTGCCAGCAGTGAAGGGCGGCAGCATCCTGGCTACACCTTC.

The chain has TRBV6-1 and TRBJ2-1; a possible D gene is TRBD1 (6 bases). The V gene lost 7 bases and the J gene lost 7 bases, with 17 bases spanning the gap. The CDR3 consists of 14 residues. CDR1 MNHNS and CDR2 SASEGT come from the germline V gene. CDR3 DNA sequence: TGTGCCAGCACCGAGAGGGGGAAGGCTAATGAGCAGTTCTTC. Encoded protein: CASTERGKANEQFF.

The J gene is TRBJ2-7, the V gene TRBV15; tentative D call: TRBD1 (5 bases). Germline CDR1 is LNHNV and CDR2 is YYDKDF (reference sequence). V was pared by 1 base and J by 5 bases, with 12 bases between. The CDR3 totals 14 residues. In nucleotides, the CDR3 is TGTGCCACCAGCAGAGGCGACAGATCCCACGAGCAGTACTTC. Translating gives CATSRGDRSHEQYF.

The V and J genes are TRBV11-2 and TRBJ1-5; D gene unclear. V was pared by 0 bases and J by 2 bases, with 5 bases between. From germline, CDR1 is SGHAT and CDR2 FQNNGV. The CDR3 covers 14 residues. This chain's CDR3 is CASSLDGGNQPQHF. CDR3 nucleotides: TGTGCCAGCAGCTTAGACGGGGGCAATCAGCCCCAGCATTTT.

V usage is TRBV10-3 and J usage is TRBJ1-1, with TRBD1 matching 7 bases. Germline CDR1 is ENHRY and CDR2 is SYGVKD. Trimming at V came to 7 bases and at J to 8 bases, leaving 4 bases not matched to a gene. The CDR3 length is 11 residues. CDR3 nucleotides: TGTGCCATCAAACCACAGGGGGAAGCTTTCTTT. Translating it yields CAIKPQGEAFF.

The chain has TRBV7-2 and TRBJ1-2, with no clear D. Germline CDR1 and CDR2: SGHTA and FQGNSA. Trimming removed 5 bases at V and 8 bases at J, with 15 bases between. This CDR3 spans 13 amino acids. DNA of the CDR3: TGTGCCAGCAGCCTAGGACTTCGTGACGGCTACACCTTC. It encodes CASSLGLRDGYTF. The full variable domain, in which reference TRBV7-2 and TRBJ1-2 provide the parts outside the CDR3, is GAGVSQSPSNKVTEKGKDVELRCDPISGHTALYWYRQSLGQGLEFLIYFQGNSAPDKSGLPSDRFSAERTGGSVSTLTIQRTQQEDSAVYLCASSLGLRDGYTFGSGTRLTVV.

The genes are TRBV2 and TRBJ1-6; 9 bases match TRBD1. The trim removed 6 bases at V and 7 bases at J, leaving 7 bases unmatched. The CDR3 extends over 15 amino acids. CDR1 and CDR2 (germline): SNHLY, FYNNEI. DNA of the CDR3: TGTGCCAGCAGGGGAGGGACAGGGCGAAATTCACCCCTCCACTTT. Amino acids: CASRGGTGRNSPLHF.

The chain recombines TRBV27 with TRBJ2-7, with 8 bases lining up with TRBD1. The germline V gene has CDR1 MNHEY and CDR2 SMNVEV (reference sequence). With V trimmed by 5 bases and J by 2 bases, 8 bases remained unmatched. The CDR3 length is 15 residues. CDR3 loop: CASSLRDRRPYEQYF. The CDR3 DNA sequence: TGTGCCAGCAGTCTCCGGGACAGGAGACCCTACGAGCAGTACTTC.

The V and J genes are TRBV5-1 and TRBJ2-2; tentatively, D is TRBD1 (5 bases). Germline values: CDR1 SGHRS, CDR2 YFSETQ. Trimming took off 0 bases at V and 1 base at J, with 7 bases between the two ends. The CDR3 length is 15 residues. In nucleotides, the CDR3 is TGCGCCAGCAGCTTGGAGCAGGGGAACACCGGGGAGCTGTTTTTT. This codes for CASSLEQGNTGELFF. Full variable domain (remainder filled in from reference TRBV5-1 and TRBJ2-2): KAGVTQTPRYLIKTRGQQVTLSCSPISGHRSVSWYQQTPGQGLQFLFEYFSETQRNKGNFPGRFSGRQFSNSRSEMNVSTLELGDSALYLCASSLEQGNTGELFFGEGSRLTVL.

The chain carries TRBV15 and TRBJ2-7; D uncertain. The V end lost 0 bases, the J end lost 0 bases, and 6 bases lay between the germline ends. The germline CDR1 and CDR2 sequences are LNHNV and YYDKDF (reference sequence). This CDR3 is 14 amino acids long. The CDR3 DNA follows: TGTGCCACCAGCAGAGATCTAGGCTCCTACGAGCAGTACTTC. Protein sequence: CATSRDLGSYEQYF.

The chain uses TRBV5-1 and TRBJ2-1, with 8 bases aligning to TRBD2. J lost 7 bases, V lost 4 bases, and 10 bases had no gene match. Germline V gives CDR1 SGHRS, CDR2 YFSETQ. CDR3 length equals 15 residues. As DNA, the CDR3 is TGCGCCAGCAGCGTCCGACTAGCGAGCTCGAATGAGCAGTTCTTC. This encodes CASSVRLASSNEQFF.

This chain joins TRBV7-9 and TRBJ2-7; D may be TRBD2 (5 bases). Germline CDR1 and CDR2: SEHNR and FQNEAQ (reference sequence). Trimming left V 1 base short and J 3 bases short, with 10 bases between. CDR3 length: 14 amino acids. The CDR3 region is CASSLEVGIYEQYF. In DNA form, the CDR3 reads TGTGCCAGCAGCTTAGAGGTCGGGATCTACGAGCAGTACTTC.

The chain links TRBV30 to TRBJ2-1, with 7 nucleotides matching TRBD2. The length of the CDR3 is 14 residues. CDR1 and CDR2 (germline): GTSNPN, SVGIG (reference sequence). The ends lost 3 bases at V and 7 bases at J; junction bases unmatched: 9. CDR3 in DNA: TGTGCCTGGAGAGAGAGCGGGAAAAGTAATGAGCAGTTCTTC. Its translation: CAWRESGKSNEQFF.